The text below deals with one TCR beta chain. Its antigen is still unknown. This sample is drawn from a study of cytomegalovirus exposure and HLA in healthy donors. Whole-study context: An earlier analysis identified some 110 million unique TCR beta sequences in about 180 million T cells. Whole-study findings and limits: A later analysis linked a missense variant in DCLRE1C to the trimming of TCR beta V and J genes.

In germline, CDR1 is SEHNR, CDR2 FQNEAQ (reference sequence). With V trimmed by 2 bases and J by 6 bases, 4 bases remained unmatched. The CDR3 sequence is 15 residues long. This PCR relied on a set of 60 Vbeta primers and 13 Jbeta primers. Here immunoSEQ multiplex PCR was the method, and the copy in TCRdb shows in-frame clones only, minus some. The table includes some 270,000 clones, about four fifths detected once. V and J are TRBV7-9 and TRBJ2-1; 10 bases line up with TRBD1. The specimen sequenced was PBMCs. This TCR was sampled from a girl aged 2 to 10 in good health and CMV-seronegative. This chain's CDR3 is CASSLRGQGSNEQFF. The CDR3 nucleotides read TGTGCCAGCAGCTTAAGGGGACAGGGGTCCAATGAGCAGTTCTTC.